This TCR beta chain was captured by sequencing in a study of T-cell memory formation after mild COVID-19. CDR3 length: 13 residues. The V end was cut by 4 bases, the J end by 7 bases, with 11 bases between. MiXCR was run by TCRdb on the 5' RACE reads, yielding one entry per CDR3 protein. The sample records 150,000 to 200,000 distinct CDR3 sequences, 30% to 35% being singletons. The specimen was PBMCs or a T cell subset sorted from them (not recorded which). This sequence originates from an adult woman who had mild COVID-19 (a few samples of this study predate the infection). Cell type and time point are not known. The chain uses TRBV12-3 or TRBV12-4 and TRBJ1-5, with D possibly matching TRBD1 (6 bases). The CDR3 spells CASSSQGTQPQHF. The DNA of the CDR3 is TGTGCCAGCAGTTCACAGGGTACACAGCCCCAGCATTTT.